A single sample is the source of the 7 T cell receptor beta chains below, sequenced in a study of PD-L1 blockade in urothelial cancer. Time point given: peripheral blood 6 weeks after treatment start. The protocol was immunoSEQ multiplex PCR, while the TCRdb copy is restricted to in-frame clones and leaves out a portion. The table records around 93,000 clones, 83% of them present only once. Sequenced material: PBMCs, taken around atezolizumab (anti-PD-L1) treatment. These receptors were collected from a man in his 70s with urothelial cancer.

The rearrangement links TRBV7-3 to TRBJ2-1, with 8 bases identical to TRBD2. Losses at the gene ends were 5 bases for V and 6 bases for J; bases not matched to a gene: 9. Germline assignment: CDR1 SGHTA and CDR2 FQGTGA. The CDR3 contains 15 residues. CDR3 protein: CASSPDGTRGNEQFF. The CDR3 bases are TGTGCCAGCAGCCCGGACGGGACTAGGGGCAATGAGCAGTTCTTC.

This chain connects TRBV4-1 to TRBJ1-2; TRBD1 matches at 8 bases. V was clipped by 1 base and J by 5 bases; unmatched bases: 6. CDR1 is MGHRA and CDR2 is YSYEKL in the germline V gene. This CDR3 contains 15 residues. CDR3 DNA: TGCGCCAGCAGCCAAGGAGGGACAGGCGGATATGGCTACACCTTC. Its protein product is CASSQGGTGGYGYTF.

This chain uses TRBV9 with TRBJ2-3; a possible D gene is TRBD1 (6 bases). Trimming left V 2 bases short and J 0 bases short, with 10 bases between. CDR1 SGDLS and CDR2 YYNGEE come from the germline V gene. CDR3 length: 15 residues. The chain's CDR3 is CASSVQGTSTDTQYF. CDR3 bases: TGTGCCAGCAGCGTTCAAGGGACAAGCACAGATACGCAGTATTTT.

The chain joins TRBV19 to TRBJ1-2; possible D gene TRBD1, 6 bases. The ends were cut back, 7 bases at V and 2 bases at J, with 8 bases in the middle. The CDR3 is 12 residues long. The germline gives CDR1 LNHDA, CDR2 SQIVND (reference sequence). CDR3 in amino acids: CASTGQNYGYTF. The CDR3 nucleotides read TGTGCCAGTACTGGACAGAACTATGGCTACACCTTC.

This sequence joins TRBV7-2 and TRBJ2-1; 7 bases line up with TRBD1. The CDR3 runs to 13 residues. V lost 0 bases, J lost 9 bases, and 2 bases stayed unmatched. CDR1 and CDR2 from the germline V gene are SGHTA and FQGNSA. The CDR3 DNA reads as TGTGCCAGCAGCTTAGCAGGGGGCGGTGAGCAGTTCTTC. Translation gives CASSLAGGGEQFF.

The chain combines TRBV19 with TRBJ2-5; D might be TRBD2 (6 bases). The V and J ends lost 1 base and 2 bases respectively, with 11 bases between them. This CDR3 is built from 15 residues. Germline CDR1 LNHDA, CDR2 SQIVND (reference sequence). Written as DNA, the CDR3 is TGTGCCAGTAGTATAGCCTCTAGCGTTCAAGAGACCCAGTACTTC. Its protein product is CASSIASSVQETQYF. The complete variable domain, with remaining parts taken from reference TRBV19 and TRBJ2-5, reads DGGITQSPKYLFRKEGQNVTLSCEQNLNHDAMYWYRQDPGQGLRLIYYSQIVNDFQKGDIAEGYSVSREKKESFPLTVTSAQKNPTAFYLCASSIASSVQETQYFGPGTRLLVL.

The CDR3 DNA is TGTGCCAGCAGCTTGCAGTGGGGGCCCCAAGATACGCAGTATTTT. Translated, it gives CASSLQWGPQDTQYF. This chain links TRBV5-4 with TRBJ2-3; tentatively, D is TRBD1 (6 bases). This CDR3 comprises 15 residues. The germline V gene encodes CDR1 SGHNT and CDR2 YYREEE (reference sequence). Trimming pared 1 base from V and 5 bases from J, leaving 14 bases between.